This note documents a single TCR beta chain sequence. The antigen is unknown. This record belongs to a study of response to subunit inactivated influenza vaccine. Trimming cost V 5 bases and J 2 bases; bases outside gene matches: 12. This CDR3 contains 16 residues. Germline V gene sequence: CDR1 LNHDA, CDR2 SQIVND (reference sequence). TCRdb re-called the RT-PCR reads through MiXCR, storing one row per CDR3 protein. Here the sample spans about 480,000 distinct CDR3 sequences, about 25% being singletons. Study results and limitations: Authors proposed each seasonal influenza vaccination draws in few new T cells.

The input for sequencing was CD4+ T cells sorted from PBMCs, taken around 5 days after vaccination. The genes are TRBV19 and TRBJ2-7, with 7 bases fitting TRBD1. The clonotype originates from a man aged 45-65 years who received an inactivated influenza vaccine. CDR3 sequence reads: CASSPRRTGPTYEQYF. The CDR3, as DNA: TGTGCCAGTAGTCCCCGGAGGACAGGACCAACCTACGAGCAGTACTTC.